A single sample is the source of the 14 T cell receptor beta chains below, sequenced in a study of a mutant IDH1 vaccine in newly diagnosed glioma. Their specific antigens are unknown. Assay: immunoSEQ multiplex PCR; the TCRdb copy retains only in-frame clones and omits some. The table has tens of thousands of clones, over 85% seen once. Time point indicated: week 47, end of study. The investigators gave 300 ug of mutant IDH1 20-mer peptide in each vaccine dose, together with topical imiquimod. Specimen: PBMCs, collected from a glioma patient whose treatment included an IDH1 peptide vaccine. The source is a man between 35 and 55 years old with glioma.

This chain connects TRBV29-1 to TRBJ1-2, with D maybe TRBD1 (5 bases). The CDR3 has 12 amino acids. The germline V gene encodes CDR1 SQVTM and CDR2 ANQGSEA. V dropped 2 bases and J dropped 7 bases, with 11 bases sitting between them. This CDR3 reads CSVEQGRGGYTF. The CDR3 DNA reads TGCAGCGTTGAACAGGGTCGCGGTGGCTACACCTTC.

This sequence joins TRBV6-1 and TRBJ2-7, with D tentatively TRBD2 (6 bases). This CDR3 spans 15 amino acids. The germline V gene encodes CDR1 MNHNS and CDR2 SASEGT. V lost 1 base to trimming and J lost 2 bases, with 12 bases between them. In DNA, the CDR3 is TGTGCCAGCAGTGAAGGGGCTAGCGTTACCTACGAGCAGTACTTC. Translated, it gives CASSEGASVTYEQYF.

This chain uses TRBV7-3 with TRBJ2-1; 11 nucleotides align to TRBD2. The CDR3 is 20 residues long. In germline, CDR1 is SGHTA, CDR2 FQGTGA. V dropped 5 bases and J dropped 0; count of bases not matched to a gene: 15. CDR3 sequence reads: CASSLTGTSGPGSSYNEQFF. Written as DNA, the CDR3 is TGTGCCAGCAGCCTTACCGGGACTAGCGGCCCTGGGAGCTCCTACAATGAGCAGTTCTTC.

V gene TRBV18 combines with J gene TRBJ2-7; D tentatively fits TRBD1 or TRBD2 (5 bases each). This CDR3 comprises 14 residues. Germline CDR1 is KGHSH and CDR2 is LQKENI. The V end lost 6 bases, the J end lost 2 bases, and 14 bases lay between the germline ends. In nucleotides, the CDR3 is TGTGCCAGCTCGTCCGGGACGGAAACCTACGAGCAGTACTTC. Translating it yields CASSSGTETYEQYF. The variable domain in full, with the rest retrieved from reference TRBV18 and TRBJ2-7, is NAGVMQNPRHLVRRRGQEARLRCSPMKGHSHVYWYRQLPEEGLKFMVYLQKENIIDESGMPKERFSAEFPKEGPSILRIQQVVRGDSAAYFCASSSGTETYEQYFGPGTRLTVT.

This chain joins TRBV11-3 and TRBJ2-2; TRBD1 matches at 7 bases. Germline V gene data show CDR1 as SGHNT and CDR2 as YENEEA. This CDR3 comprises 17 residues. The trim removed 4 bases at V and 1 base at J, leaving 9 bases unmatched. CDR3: CASSSGQLLENTGELFF. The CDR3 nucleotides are TGTGCCAGCAGCTCGGGACAGCTCCTGGAGAACACCGGGGAGCTGTTTTTT.

The CDR3: CASSQGTGWADTQYF. CDR3 bases: TGTGCCAGCAGCCAAGGGACAGGGTGGGCAGATACGCAGTATTTT. The chain employs TRBV5-5 and TRBJ2-3, with 9 bases matching TRBD1. With V trimmed by 4 bases and J by 4 bases, 7 bases remained unmatched. CDR1 and CDR2 (germline): SGHKS, YYEKEE (reference sequence). This CDR3 is built from 15 residues.

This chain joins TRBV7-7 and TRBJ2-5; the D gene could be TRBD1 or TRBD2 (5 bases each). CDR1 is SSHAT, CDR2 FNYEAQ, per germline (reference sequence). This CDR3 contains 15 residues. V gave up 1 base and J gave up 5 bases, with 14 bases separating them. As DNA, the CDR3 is TGTGCCAGCAGCTTAGGTCTAGGCGAGGGGGAGACCCAGTACTTC. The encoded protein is CASSLGLGEGETQYF.

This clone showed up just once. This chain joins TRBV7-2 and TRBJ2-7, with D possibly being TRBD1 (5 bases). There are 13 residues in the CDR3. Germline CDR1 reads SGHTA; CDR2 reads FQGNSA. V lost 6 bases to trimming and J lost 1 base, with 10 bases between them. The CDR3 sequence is CASSLGPSYEQYV. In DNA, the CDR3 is TGTGCCAGCAGTTTGGGGCCTTCCTACGAGCAGTACGTC.

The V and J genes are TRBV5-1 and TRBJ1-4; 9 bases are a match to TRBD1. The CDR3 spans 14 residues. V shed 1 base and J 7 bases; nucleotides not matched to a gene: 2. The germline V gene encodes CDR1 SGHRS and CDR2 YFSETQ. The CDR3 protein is CASSLTGGGEKLFF. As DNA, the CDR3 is TGCGCCAGCAGCTTGACAGGGGGCGGTGAAAAACTGTTTTTT.

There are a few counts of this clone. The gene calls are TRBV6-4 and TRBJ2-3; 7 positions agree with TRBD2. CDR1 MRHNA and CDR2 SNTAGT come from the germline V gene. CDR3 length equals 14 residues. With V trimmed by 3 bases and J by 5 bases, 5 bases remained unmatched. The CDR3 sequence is CASSERLAGDTQYF. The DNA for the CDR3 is TGTGCCAGCAGTGAGCGACTAGCAGGAGATACGCAGTATTTT.

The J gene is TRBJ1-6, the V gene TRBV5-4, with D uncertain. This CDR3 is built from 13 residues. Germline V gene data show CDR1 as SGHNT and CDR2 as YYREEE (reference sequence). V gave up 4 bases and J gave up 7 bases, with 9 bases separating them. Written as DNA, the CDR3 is TGTGCCAGCAGCGTGAGGGCGAATTCACCCCTCCACTTT. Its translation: CASSVRANSPLHF.

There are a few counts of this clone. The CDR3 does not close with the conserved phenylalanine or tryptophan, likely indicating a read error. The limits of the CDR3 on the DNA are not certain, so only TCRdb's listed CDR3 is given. CDR3: CATSPLLRPPVVV. This chain joins TRBV28 and TRBJ1-4; the D segment call TRBD1 is taken from the table without a DNA check. CDR1 and CDR2 (germline): MDHEN, SYDVKM. Counting both end residues, the CDR3 totals 13 amino acids.

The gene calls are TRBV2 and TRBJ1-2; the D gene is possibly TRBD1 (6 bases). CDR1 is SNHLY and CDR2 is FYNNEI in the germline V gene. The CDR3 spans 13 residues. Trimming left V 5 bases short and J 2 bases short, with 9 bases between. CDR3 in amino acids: CASSPDRNYGYTF. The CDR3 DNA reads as TGTGCCAGCAGTCCCGACAGGAACTATGGCTACACCTTC. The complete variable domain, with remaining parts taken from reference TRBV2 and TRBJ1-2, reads EPEVTQTPSHQVTQMGQEVILRCVPISNHLYFYWYRQILGQKVEFLVSFYNNEISEKSEIFDDQFSVERPDGSNFTLKIRSTKLEDSAMYFCASSPDRNYGYTFGSGTRLTVV.

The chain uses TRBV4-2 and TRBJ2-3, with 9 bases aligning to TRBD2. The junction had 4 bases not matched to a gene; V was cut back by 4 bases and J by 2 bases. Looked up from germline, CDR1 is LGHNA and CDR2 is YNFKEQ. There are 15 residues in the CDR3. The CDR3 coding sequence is TGTGCCAGCAGCCCCGGGACTAGCCCCACAGATACGCAGTATTTT. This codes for CASSPGTSPTDTQYF.